This entry concerns a single TCR beta chain. Its antigen is unknown. The source of the sample is a study of cytomegalovirus exposure and HLA in healthy donors. The germline V gene encodes CDR1 SGDLS and CDR2 YYNGEE. V lost 0 bases and J lost 0; bases outside the gene matches: 6. This CDR3 has 18 amino acids. Study outcomes and limitations: Among the sequence variants, a highly shared cluster was likely an artifact of sequencing. The CMV antigen specificity of a few CMV-associated chains was confirmed through in vitro analysis. Analyzed later, association rates of TCRs varied across HLA loci, with DRB1 most and HLA-C fewest. Per a later analysis, under 20,000 TCR beta sequences showed association with HLA alleles at 0.05 false discovery rate.

PCR used 60 Vbeta primers and 13 Jbeta primers. The protocol was immunoSEQ multiplex PCR, while the TCRdb copy is restricted to in-frame clones and leaves out a portion. The sample has about 120,000 clones, roughly 80% seen once. This sequence was found in a female donor in good health and CMV-seropositive. Sequences were obtained from PBMCs. The chain carries TRBV9 and TRBJ2-4, with TRBD2 matching over 10 bases. The CDR3, as DNA: TGTGCCAGCAGCGTAGATAATAGCGGGGGGCCAGCCAAAAACATTCAGTACTTC. Amino acid sequence: CASSVDNSGGPAKNIQYF. The full variable domain, in which reference TRBV9 and TRBJ2-4 provide the parts outside the CDR3, is DSGVTQTPKHLITATGQRVTLRCSPRSGDLSVYWYQQSLDQGLQFLIQYYNGEERAKGNILERFSAQQFPDLHSELNLSSLELGDSALYFCASSVDNSGGPAKNIQYFGAGTRLSVL.